This T cell receptor beta chain emerged from a study of cytomegalovirus exposure and HLA in healthy donors. Whole-study findings and limits: According to a subsequent analysis, TCR clusters from the first cohort were inclined to appear together in the 120 or so validation repertoires.

Produced via immunoSEQ multiplex PCR; TCRdb's table is partial and in-frame only. Among tens of thousands of clones listed, approximately 95% were seen once. In germline, CDR1 is ENHRY, CDR2 SYGVKD. V lost 2 bases, J lost 1 base, and 2 bases stayed unmatched. CDR3 size: 16 residues. On this clone itself: Its target is unknown.

The source material was PBMCs. The J gene is TRBJ2-5, the V gene TRBV10-3; 12 bases match TRBD2. The TCR comes from a woman under 30 in good health and CMV-seronegative. Here the CDR3 reads CAISEASGGAQETQYF. CDR3 nucleotide sequence: TGTGCCATCAGTGAGGCTAGCGGGGGGGCCCAAGAGACCCAGTACTTC.